These 8 T cell receptor beta chains share one sample of origin, sequenced in a study of glioma-infiltrating T cells after dendritic cell vaccination. Time point given: after dendritic cell vaccination, including at tumor progression/relapse. Clones were read by immunoSEQ multiplex PCR, and TCRdb kept only the in-frame ones, dropping some. The sample holds roughly 80,000 clones, roughly 84% seen once. Specimen: blood, collected after dendritic cell vaccination. Receptor source: a human donor with glioblastoma.

The rearrangement links TRBV27 to TRBJ1-2; D is uncertain. Germline V gene lookup returns CDR1 MNHEY and CDR2 SMNVEV (reference sequence). Trimming stripped 2 bases from V and 8 bases from J, with 12 bases between. The CDR3 spans 13 residues. The CDR3 DNA follows: TGTGCCAGCAGTTTAGGGCAATGGGAGGGCTACACCTTC. Translation: CASSLGQWEGYTF.

The J gene is TRBJ2-2, the V gene TRBV6-5; possible D gene TRBD2, 5 bases. V gave up 10 bases and J gave up 7 bases, with 10 bases separating them. The CDR3 is 11 amino acids. Germline CDR1 and CDR2: MNHEY and SVGAGI. The DNA for the CDR3 is TGTGCCACCCACCGGGACGGGGAGCTGTTTTTT. Amino acids: CATHRDGELFF.

The V and J genes are TRBV5-1 and TRBJ2-4; 7 positions agree with TRBD2. Germline V gives CDR1 SGHRS, CDR2 YFSETQ. V lost 0 bases to trimming and J lost 8 bases; unmatched junction nucleotides: 2. The CDR3 length is 13 residues. CDR3 amino acids: CASSLGGGDIQYF. DNA of the CDR3: TGCGCCAGCAGCTTGGGGGGGGGTGACATTCAGTACTTC. Together with reference TRBV5-1 and TRBJ2-4, the CDR3 gives the full variable domain: KAGVTQTPRYLIKTRGQQVTLSCSPISGHRSVSWYQQTPGQGLQFLFEYFSETQRNKGNFPGRFSGRQFSNSRSEMNVSTLELGDSALYLCASSLGGGDIQYFGAGTRLSVL.

The V and J genes are TRBV5-4 and TRBJ1-5, with D perhaps TRBD1 (5 bases). The length of the CDR3 is 13 residues. CDR1 and CDR2 from the germline V gene are SGHNT and YYREEE (reference sequence). V was pared by 2 bases and J by 10 bases, with 13 bases between. CDR3 amino acids: CASSLAGTPPQHF. DNA for the CDR3: TGTGCCAGCAGCTTAGCGGGGACCCCCCCCCAGCATTTT.

The V call is TRBV6-1, the J call TRBJ2-5; 7 positions match TRBD1. The germline gives CDR1 MNHNS, CDR2 SASEGT. Unmatched junction bases numbered 8, after V lost 8 bases and J lost 5 bases. The CDR3 is 13 residues long. The CDR3 DNA reads as TGTGCCAGCGCAGGGGGATACAGGGAGACCCAGTACTTC. This encodes CASAGGYRETQYF.

The gene calls are TRBV9 and TRBJ2-7, with TRBD1 identical over 9 bases. Trimming at V came to 2 bases and at J to 3 bases, leaving 9 bases not matched to a gene. The CDR3 is 16 amino acids. Germline CDR1 SGDLS, CDR2 YYNGEE. The CDR3 spells CASSVSPGTGFYEQYF. The CDR3 DNA sequence: TGTGCCAGCAGCGTCTCACCCGGGACAGGGTTCTACGAGCAGTACTTC. The full variable domain, its missing parts supplied by reference TRBV9 and TRBJ2-7, is DSGVTQTPKHLITATGQRVTLRCSPRSGDLSVYWYQQSLDQGLQFLIQYYNGEERAKGNILERFSAQQFPDLHSELNLSSLELGDSALYFCASSVSPGTGFYEQYFGPGTRLTVT.

The genes are TRBV2 and TRBJ2-2; TRBD2 matches at 14 bases. The CDR3 has 14 amino acids. With 11 bases clipped from V and 8 bases from J, the junction kept 7 bases outside the gene matches. Per germline, CDR1 SNHLY and CDR2 FYNNEI. The CDR3 here is CACRGTSGRGELFF. For the CDR3, the DNA is TGTGCCTGTAGAGGGACTAGCGGGAGAGGGGAGCTGTTTTTT.

For this clone: In the same sample, other DNA sequences code for this CDR3. V is TRBV6-1 and J is TRBJ1-1; no reliable D call. V shed 1 base and J shed 2 bases, with 5 bases lying between them. The CDR3 contains 13 residues. The V gene's germline CDR1 is MNHNS and CDR2 SASEGT. The CDR3 coding sequence is TGTGCCAGCAGTGAAGGGGCTAACACTGAAGCTTTCTTT. This sequence encodes CASSEGANTEAFF.